Below, 10 T cell receptor beta chains from the same sample are listed, as sequenced in a study of lymphopenia after photon versus proton radiotherapy. The data were produced by immunoSEQ multiplex PCR, yet TCRdb's version contains in-frame clones alone and is incomplete. The table lists 50,000 to 75,000 clones, approximately 83% of them singletons. Sample: peripheral blood, taken from a patient treated with photon-based radiotherapy. Every receptor here comes from a middle-aged man with gastric cancer.

V is TRBV4-2 and J is TRBJ1-4, with 7 bases matching TRBD1. Germline assignment: CDR1 LGHNA and CDR2 YNFKEQ. The CDR3 spans 17 residues. V shed 4 bases, J shed 6 bases, and the junction held 14 bases outside the gene matches. This chain's CDR3 is CASSPGGGGRKDEKLFF. CDR3 sequence (DNA): TGTGCCAGCAGCCCGGGAGGAGGGGGCAGAAAGGATGAAAAACTGTTTTTT.

The chain couples TRBV18 to TRBJ1-5; 9 bases line up with TRBD1. Germline V gene sequence: CDR1 KGHSH, CDR2 LQKENI. Trimming at V came to 3 bases and at J to 3 bases, leaving 6 bases not matched to a gene. The length of the CDR3 is 16 residues. CDR3 in amino acids: CASSPGTGYVNQPQHF. In DNA, the CDR3 is TGTGCCAGCTCACCTGGGACAGGGTATGTCAATCAGCCCCAGCATTTT.

The chain employs TRBV10-1 and TRBJ1-3, with a tentative D call TRBD1 (6 bases). Germline CDR1 WNHNN, CDR2 SYGVQD (reference sequence). The V and J ends lost 7 bases and 3 bases respectively, with 31 bases between them. The CDR3 contains 20 residues. Written as DNA, the CDR3 is TGCGCCAGCAACCATCATTCCGGGACAAGGCCCCTGCGCCTTGGAAACACCATATATTTT. It specifies CASNHHSGTRPLRLGNTIYF.

The chain uses TRBV10-2 and TRBJ2-7; D unclear. V lost 2 bases and J 2 bases, leaving 10 bases between the germline ends. The CDR3 covers 14 residues. Per the germline V gene, CDR1 is WSHSY and CDR2 is SAAADI. The CDR3 DNA follows: TGCGCCAGCAGTGAGGCAGGTCTCGCCTACGAGCAGTACTTC. The encoded protein is CASSEAGLAYEQYF.

The chain employs TRBV18 and TRBJ1-5; no firm D call. Germline V gene sequence: CDR1 KGHSH, CDR2 LQKENI. The V gene lost 2 bases and the J gene lost 6 bases, with 8 bases spanning the gap. This CDR3 region has 13 residues. The CDR3 DNA reads as TGTGCCAGCTCACCAGGGGATGGTCAGCCCCAGCATTTT. Translation gives CASSPGDGQPQHF.

The chain carries TRBV7-9 and TRBJ2-3, with TRBD2 matching over 8 bases. CDR3 length: 18 residues. Germline V gene lookup returns CDR1 SEHNR and CDR2 FQNEAQ (reference sequence). With 5 bases clipped from V and 0 bases from J, the junction kept 13 bases outside the gene matches. The chain's CDR3 is CASSLSDTSGPSTDTQYF. CDR3 nucleotide sequence: TGTGCCAGCAGCCTATCAGATACTAGCGGACCTAGCACAGATACGCAGTATTTT. Together with reference TRBV7-9 and TRBJ2-3, the CDR3 gives the full variable domain: DTGVSQNPRHKITKRGQNVTFRCDPISEHNRLYWYRQTLGQGPEFLTYFQNEAQLEKSRLLSDRFSAERPKGSFSTLEIQRTEQGDSAMYLCASSLSDTSGPSTDTQYFGPGTRLTVL.

The chain joins TRBV28 to TRBJ2-7; 11 nucleotides match TRBD2. The germline CDR1 and CDR2 sequences are MDHEN and SYDVKM. CDR3 length: 14 residues. V gave up 6 bases and J gave up 6 bases; unmatched junction bases: 7. The CDR3 is CASSQLAGVLEQYF. CDR3 coding DNA: TGTGCCAGCAGCCAACTAGCGGGGGTCCTCGAGCAGTACTTC.

The gene calls are TRBV6-5 and TRBJ2-5, with D possibly being TRBD1 or TRBD2 (5 bases each). Trimming shortened V by 4 bases and J by 2 bases, and 14 bases separated the two germline ends. The germline V gene has CDR1 MNHEY and CDR2 SVGAGI. The CDR3 is 15 residues long. CDR3 region: CASSLAGTQQETQYF. The CDR3 DNA reads as TGTGCCAGCAGTTTGGCCGGGACCCAACAAGAGACCCAGTACTTC.

CDR3 region: CASSLGGQGAQFF. The CDR3, as DNA: TGTGCCAGCAGCTTAGGCGGGCAGGGCGCGCAGTTCTTC. This chain links TRBV13 with TRBJ2-1; weak D call: TRBD1 (5 bases). The CDR3 sequence is 13 residues long. Germline V gives CDR1 PRHDT, CDR2 FYEKMQ (reference sequence). V lost 0 bases to trimming and J lost 12 bases, with 12 bases between them.

The genes are TRBV9 and TRBJ2-3; TRBD1 agrees at 7 bases. Unmatched junction bases numbered 11, after V lost 4 bases and J lost 9 bases. Germline V gives CDR1 SGDLS, CDR2 YYNGEE. CDR3 length equals 14 residues. The CDR3 region is CASSPNDRAGTQYF. Here the CDR3 DNA reads TGTGCCAGCAGCCCAAACGACAGGGCGGGCACGCAGTATTTT.